The 8 T cell receptor beta chains in this list originate from one sample, sequenced in a study of T cells in Graves' hyperthyroidism and ophthalmopathy (dated by TCRdb to about 2019). Libraries were prepared through multiplex PCR. Sequencer: Illumina HiSeq 2000. Amplification of TCR beta CDR3 regions was carried out from RNA transcripts. The TCR CDR3 was subjected to a first round of RT-PCR using the HTBI primer set and the Qiagen OneStep RT-PCR kit. Through fastp at Q25 and MiXCR, TCRdb rebuilt clones from the public reads, retaining in-frame beta chains. Every distinct CDR3 protein forms one entry, paired with its most common genes and DNA. The sample contains around 400,000 distinct CDR3 sequences, over 10% of them found a single time. 9% to 9.5% of the sample goes to the ten largest clones. The sample was blood. The source of these receptors is a woman between 18 and 29 years old with Graves' hyperthyroidism.

This clonotype was seen only a few times. V is TRBV4-3 and J is TRBJ1-4, with D possibly matching TRBD1 (5 bases). V lost 1 base to trimming and J lost 8 bases, with 5 bases between them. This CDR3 has 12 amino acids. Germline values: CDR1 LGHNA, CDR2 YSLEER. Written as DNA, the CDR3 is TGCGCCAGCAGCCAAGGACAGGAAAAACTGTTTTTT. It encodes CASSQGQEKLFF.

This clonotype was counted at least ten times. The gene calls are TRBV28 and TRBJ2-7, with 10 bases identical to TRBD2. The V and J ends lost 7 bases and 3 bases, in that order; junction bases with no gene match: 15. CDR3 length: 17 amino acids. Germline V gene lookup returns CDR1 MDHEN and CDR2 SYDVKM. In DNA form, the CDR3 reads TGTGCCAGCAAGCTGGACCTCGGGGCTAGCGGGAGCTACGAGCAGTACTTC. Encoded protein: CASKLDLGASGSYEQYF. Full variable domain (missing parts from reference TRBV28 and TRBJ2-7): DVKVTQSSRYLVKRTGEKVFLECVQDMDHENMFWYRQDPGLGLRLIYFSYDVKMKEKGDIPEGYSVSREKKERFSLILESASTNQTSMYLCASKLDLGASGSYEQYFGPGTRLTVT.

The V and J genes are TRBV3-1 and TRBJ2-7; D ambiguous. V lost 2 bases to trimming and J lost 7 bases, with 12 bases between them. The germline CDR1 and CDR2 sequences are LGHDT and YNNKEL (reference sequence). CDR3 size: 13 residues. The CDR3 nucleotides are TGTGCCAGCAGCCAACGAAGCCCACAGGAGCAGTACTTC. It is translated as CASSQRSPQEQYF.

With respect to this clonotype: This sequence may be a read error, since a much larger clone differs from it by one base. J is TRBJ2-1 and V is TRBV3-1; 8 nucleotides align to TRBD2. Germline values: CDR1 LGHDT, CDR2 YNNKEL (reference sequence). CDR3 size: 17 residues. The CDR3 is CATSQEGRGVYNNEQFF. CDR3 DNA sequence: TGTGCCACCAGCCAAGAGGGGCGGGGGGTTTATAACAATGAGCAGTTCTTC.

This clonotype was observed many times. The J gene is TRBJ2-7, the V gene TRBV10-1, with a weak D call TRBD2 (5 bases). CDR1 WNHNN and CDR2 SYGVQD come from the germline V gene (reference sequence). This CDR3 has 14 residues. Trimming took off 2 bases at V and 0 bases at J, with 8 bases between the two ends. CDR3 DNA: TGCGCCAGCAGTGAGGGCGGGCCCTCCTACGAGCAGTACTTC. Translating gives CASSEGGPSYEQYF.

This clonotype was recorded at least ten times. The V and J genes are TRBV27 and TRBJ2-4; D is uncertain. The germline V and J ends were trimmed by 2 bases and 1 base, with 9 bases remaining between them. Germline V CDR1 and CDR2: MNHEY, SMNVEV (reference sequence). The CDR3 sequence is 15 residues long. DNA of the CDR3: TGTGCCAGCAGTTTACTGAATGACGCCAAAAACATTCAGTACTTC. It codes for CASSLLNDAKNIQYF.

This clonotype has at least ten counts. V is TRBV5-1 and J is TRBJ2-7; no reliable D call. CDR3 size: 14 residues. Between the trimmed V and J ends, which lost 2 bases and 0 bases, there was a span of 9 bases. The germline V gene has CDR1 SGHRS and CDR2 YFSETQ. The CDR3 DNA sequence: TGCGCCAGCAGCTTTCGGCAGAACTCCTACGAGCAGTACTTC. The encoded protein is CASSFRQNSYEQYF.

The sample holds many counts of this clonotype. This chain links TRBV20-1 with TRBJ1-5, with TRBD1 identical over 7 bases. The CDR3 sequence is 15 residues long. After removal of 3 bases from V and 4 bases from J, the junction contained 9 bases not matched to a gene. CDR1 and CDR2 from the germline V gene are DFQATT and SNEGSKA (reference sequence). CDR3 nucleotide sequence: TGCAGTGCTAGTCCCTATAAGACAGGGAATCAGCCCCAGCATTTT. It is translated as CSASPYKTGNQPQHF.